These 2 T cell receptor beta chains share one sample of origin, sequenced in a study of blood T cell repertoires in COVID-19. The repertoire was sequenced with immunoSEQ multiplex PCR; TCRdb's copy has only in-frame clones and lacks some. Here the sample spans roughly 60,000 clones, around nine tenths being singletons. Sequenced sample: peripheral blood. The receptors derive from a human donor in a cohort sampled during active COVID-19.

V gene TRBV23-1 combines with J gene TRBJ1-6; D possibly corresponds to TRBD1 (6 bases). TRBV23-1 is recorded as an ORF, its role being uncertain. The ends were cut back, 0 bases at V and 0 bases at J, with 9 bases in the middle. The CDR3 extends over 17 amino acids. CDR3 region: CASSQSGQSSYNSPLHF. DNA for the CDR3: TGCGCCAGCAGTCAATCTGGACAGAGCTCCTATAATTCACCCCTCCACTTT.

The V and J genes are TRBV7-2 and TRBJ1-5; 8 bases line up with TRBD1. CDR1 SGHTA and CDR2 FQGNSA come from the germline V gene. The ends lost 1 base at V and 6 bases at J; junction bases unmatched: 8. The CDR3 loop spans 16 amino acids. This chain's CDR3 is CASSLVGQGMSQPQHF. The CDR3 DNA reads TGTGCCAGCAGCTTAGTTGGACAGGGCATGAGTCAGCCCCAGCATTTT.